A single sample is the source of the 9 T cell receptor beta chains below, sequenced in a study of T cell repertoires and leukemia-associated antigens (dated by TCRdb to the late 2010s). These receptors' antigens are unknown. Library construction relied on 5' RACE. Sequencing instrument: Illumina MiSeq. The raw public data were reprocessed by TCRdb itself: fastp quality trimming at Q25, MiXCR clonotype calling, in-frame beta chains only. Every distinct CDR3 protein forms one entry, paired with its most common genes and DNA. The sample table holds 14,000 or so distinct CDR3 sequences, of which roughly 40% were seen once. Around 8.8% of the sample goes to the ten largest clones. The sequencing input was CD3+ T cells sorted from blood and cultured. These receptors all stem from a female donor in good health.

This clonotype occurred many times. This chain joins TRBV14 and TRBJ2-1; 10 bases match TRBD2. J gave up 8 bases and V 0 bases, and 10 bases lay outside the gene matches. CDR1 is SGHDN and CDR2 is FVKESK in the germline V gene. This CDR3 spans 17 amino acids. CDR3 nucleotide sequence: TGTGCCAGCAGCCAAGATCGTAGGCTAGCGGGAGTCCATGAGCAGTTCTTC. Amino acid sequence: CASSQDRRLAGVHEQFF.

This clonotype was seen at least ten times. A much more abundant neighbour one base away suggests this may be a read error. The J gene is TRBJ1-1, the V gene TRBV7-2, with D unclear. Germline assignment: CDR1 SGHTA and CDR2 FQGNSA. There are 14 residues in the CDR3. The CDR3 DNA follows: TGTGCCAACAGCCTCAGGTTCTTGAACACTGAAGCTTTCTTT. Translation gives CANSLRFLNTEAFF.

The sample holds many counts of this clonotype. The chain has TRBV30 and TRBJ2-1, with 9 bases identical to TRBD1. CDR3 length: 14 amino acids. The V segment lost 5 bases and the J segment 2 bases; nucleotides outside the gene matches: 4. Germline V CDR1 and CDR2: GTSNPN, SVGIG (reference sequence). Here the CDR3 DNA reads TGTGCCTGGGATACAGGGGGCGCCTACAATGAGCAGTTCTTC. It specifies CAWDTGGAYNEQFF.

The DNA for the CDR3 is TGCAGTGCTACACTCCCGGGGGTAGCGGGGGCTTACGAGCAGTACTTC. Amino acid sequence: CSATLPGVAGAYEQYF. The V and J genes are TRBV20-1 and TRBJ2-7, with 9 positions matching TRBD2. J gave up 4 bases and V 4 bases, and 14 bases lay outside the gene matches. There are 16 residues in the CDR3. Germline V CDR1 and CDR2: DFQATT, SNEGSKA (reference sequence).

The rearrangement links TRBV20-1 to TRBJ2-5, with D perhaps TRBD2 (5 bases). The V gene lost 1 base and the J gene lost 7 bases, with 16 bases spanning the gap. CDR1 is DFQATT, CDR2 SNEGSKA, per germline (reference sequence). The CDR3 totals 14 residues. The CDR3 DNA reads as TGCAGTGCTAGAGGAGGAGCCACCGCGGGGACCCAGTACTTC. It translates to CSARGGATAGTQYF.

The chain has TRBV18 and TRBJ2-1, with TRBD1 matching over 9 bases. The ends lost 5 bases at V and 12 bases at J; junction bases unmatched: 5. Germline-derived CDR1 and CDR2 are KGHSH and LQKENI. The CDR3 spans 12 residues. For the CDR3, the DNA is TGTGCCAGCTCAACGGGACAGGGTTCGCAGTTCTTC. Protein product: CASSTGQGSQFF.

The V and J genes are TRBV5-1 and TRBJ2-5; 12 positions agree with TRBD2. The CDR3 has 16 residues. V shed 4 bases and J 5 bases; nucleotides not matched to a gene: 9. The germline gives CDR1 SGHRS, CDR2 YFSETQ. CDR3 in DNA: TGCGCCAGCAGCCTGAGACTAGCGGGAGTTCAGGAGACCCAGTACTTC. Amino acid sequence: CASSLRLAGVQETQYF.

This clonotype is categorized as medium-sized. This chain connects TRBV20-1 to TRBJ2-7, with 7 bases lining up with TRBD2. Per the germline V gene, CDR1 is DFQATT and CDR2 is SNEGSKA (reference sequence). V was pared by 1 base and J by 1 base, with 7 bases of the junction left unmatched. CDR3 length: 15 amino acids. The CDR3 loop reads CSARVRASGSYEQYF. The CDR3, as DNA: TGCAGTGCTAGAGTTCGGGCTAGCGGATCCTACGAGCAGTACTTC.

This clonotype showed up many times. The rearrangement uses TRBV20-1 and TRBJ2-5, with 9 bases lining up with TRBD2. CDR3 size: 15 residues. CDR1 is DFQATT, CDR2 SNEGSKA, per germline (reference sequence). J gave up 5 bases and V 2 bases, and 9 bases lay outside the gene matches. CDR3 sequence: CSARSVAGELETQYF. The CDR3 nucleotides are TGCAGTGCTAGAAGCGTAGCGGGAGAGTTGGAGACCCAGTACTTC.